This entry describes one TCR beta chain. Sequenced by immunoSEQ multiplex PCR; TCRdb stores in-frame clones only, minus some. The sample lists about 82,000 clones; roughly 90% were seen once. This specimen belongs to a study of technical replicates of blood from a handful of donors. V was pared by 11 bases and J by 3 bases, with 9 bases of the junction left unmatched. This CDR3 region has 13 residues. CDR1 is LNHDA and CDR2 is SQIVND in the germline V gene (reference sequence). This rearrangement joins TRBV19 to TRBJ2-5; 7 nucleotides line up with TRBD2. The sample comprised T cells isolated from PBMCs. The receptor was derived from a human donor in good health. DNA of the CDR3: TGTGCCTCGGGGCGTCTAGCGGAAGAGACCCAGTACTTC. Residues: CASGRLAEETQYF.